This entry lists 6 T cell receptor beta chains sequenced from one sample in a study of OX40 agonist ivuxolimab in advanced cancers. Library creation used the immunoSEQ multiplex PCR assay. TCRdb obtained this table from immuneACCESS and retained in-frame rearrangements with V and J assigned. These tables miss some clones; where compared with another copy, unresolved V genes account for less than half of the shortfall, and the remainder is unexplained. In all, the sample holds under 45,000 clones, and about 76% of those were seen once. The top ten clonotypes cover about 21% of the sample. The source was CD4+ or CD8+ T cells sorted from blood, collected in a trial of the OX40 agonist ivuxolimab. These TCRs come from an adult with an advanced solid tumor such as melanoma, head and neck, liver or kidney cancer.

This chain uses TRBV6-6 with TRBJ2-1; no definite D call. This CDR3 region has 11 residues. Germline CDR1 is MNHNY and CDR2 is SVGAGI (reference sequence). V lost 8 bases to trimming and J lost 7 bases, with 9 bases between them. CDR3 region: CASDTANEQFF. In nucleotides, the CDR3 is TGTGCCAGCGACACGGCGAATGAGCAGTTCTTC.

The V call is TRBV18, the J call TRBJ2-5; the D gene is possibly TRBD2 (5 bases). This CDR3 is built from 13 residues. Germline values: CDR1 KGHSH, CDR2 LQKENI. The V end was cut by 5 bases, the J end by 4 bases, with 11 bases between. CDR3: CASSSGIGETQYF. The CDR3 coding sequence is TGTGCCAGCTCATCCGGGATCGGAGAGACCCAGTACTTC.

DNA of the CDR3: TGTGCCAGCAGTGAAGCGCAAACAGCTAATCAGCCCCAGCATTTT. It specifies CASSEAQTANQPQHF. This chain uses TRBV6-1 with TRBJ1-5, with D uncertain. The CDR3 is 15 residues long. Trimming cost V 0 bases and J 4 bases, with 10 bases left between them. Germline values: CDR1 MNHNS, CDR2 SASEGT.

This sequence joins TRBV5-1 and TRBJ2-7, with 7 bases lining up with TRBD1. CDR3 length: 17 amino acids. Per the germline V gene, CDR1 is SGHRS and CDR2 is YFSETQ. Trimming cost V 0 bases and J 4 bases; bases outside gene matches: 13. The CDR3, as DNA: TGCGCCAGCAGCTTGGCCGGTTTTGACAGGGTGAGGTACGAGCAGTACGTC. Amino acids: CASSLAGFDRVRYEQYV.

V is TRBV11-3 and J is TRBJ2-4; 7 bases are a match to TRBD1. The germline V gene encodes CDR1 SGHNT and CDR2 YENEEA. Unmatched junction bases numbered 0, after V lost 0 bases and J lost 7 bases. CDR3 size: 13 residues. The CDR3 sequence is CASSLDRGNIQYF. Here the CDR3 DNA reads TGTGCCAGCAGCTTAGACAGGGGGAACATTCAGTACTTC.

This chain uses TRBV2 with TRBJ2-6; D is ambiguous. This CDR3 comprises 14 residues. Germline loops: CDR1 SNHLY, CDR2 FYNNEI. Trimming removed 4 bases from V and 0 bases from J, with 4 bases in between. As DNA, the CDR3 is TGTGCCAGCAGTGTGTACTCTGGGGCCAACGTCCTGACTTTC. Translating it yields CASSVYSGANVLTF.